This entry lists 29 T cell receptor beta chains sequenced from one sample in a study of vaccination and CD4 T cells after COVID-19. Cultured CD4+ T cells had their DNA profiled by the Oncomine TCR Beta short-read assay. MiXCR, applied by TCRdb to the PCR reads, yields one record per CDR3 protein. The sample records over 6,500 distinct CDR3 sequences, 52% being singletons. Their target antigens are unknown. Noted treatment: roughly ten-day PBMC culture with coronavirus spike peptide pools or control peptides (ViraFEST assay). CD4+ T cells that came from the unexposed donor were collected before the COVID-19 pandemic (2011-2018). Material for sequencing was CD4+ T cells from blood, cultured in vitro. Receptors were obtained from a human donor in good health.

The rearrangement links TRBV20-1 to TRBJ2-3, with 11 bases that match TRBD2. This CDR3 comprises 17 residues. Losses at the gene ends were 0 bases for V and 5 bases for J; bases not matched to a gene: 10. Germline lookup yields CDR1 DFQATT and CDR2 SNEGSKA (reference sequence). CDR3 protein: CSARDGSVSGGVDTQYF. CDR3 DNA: TGCAGTGCTAGAGATGGGTCGGTTAGCGGGGGGGTAGATACGCAGTATTTT.

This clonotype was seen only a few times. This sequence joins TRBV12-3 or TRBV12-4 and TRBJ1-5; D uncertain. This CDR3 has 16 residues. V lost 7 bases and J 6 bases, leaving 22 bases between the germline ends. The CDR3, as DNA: TGTGCCAGCACCCTCGCAGGAGGAGGTTGGGGTCAGCCCCAGCATTTT. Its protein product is CASTLAGGGWGQPQHF.

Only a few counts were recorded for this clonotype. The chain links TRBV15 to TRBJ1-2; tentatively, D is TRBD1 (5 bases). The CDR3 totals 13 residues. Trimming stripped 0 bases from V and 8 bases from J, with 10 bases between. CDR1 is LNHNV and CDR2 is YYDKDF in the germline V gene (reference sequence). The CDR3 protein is CATSRDRAGGYTF. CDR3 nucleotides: TGTGCCACCAGCAGAGACAGGGCGGGAGGCTACACCTTC. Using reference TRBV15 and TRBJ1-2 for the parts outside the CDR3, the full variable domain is DAMVIQNPRYQVTQFGKPVTLSCSQTLNHNVMYWYQQKSSQAPKLLFHYYDKDFNNEADTPDNFQSRRPNTSFCFLDIRSPGLGDTAMYLCATSRDRAGGYTFGSGTRLTVV.

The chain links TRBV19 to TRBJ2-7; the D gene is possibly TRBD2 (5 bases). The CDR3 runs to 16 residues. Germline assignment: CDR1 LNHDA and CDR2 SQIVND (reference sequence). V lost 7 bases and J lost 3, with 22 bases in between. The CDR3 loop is CASKTTGEGLGYEQYF. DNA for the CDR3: TGTGCCAGTAAGACGACCGGGGAAGGGTTGGGCTACGAGCAGTACTTC. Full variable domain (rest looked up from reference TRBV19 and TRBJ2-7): DGGITQSPKYLFRKEGQNVTLSCEQNLNHDAMYWYRQDPGQGLRLIYYSQIVNDFQKGDIAEGYSVSREKKESFPLTVTSAQKNPTAFYLCASKTTGEGLGYEQYFGPGTRLTVT.

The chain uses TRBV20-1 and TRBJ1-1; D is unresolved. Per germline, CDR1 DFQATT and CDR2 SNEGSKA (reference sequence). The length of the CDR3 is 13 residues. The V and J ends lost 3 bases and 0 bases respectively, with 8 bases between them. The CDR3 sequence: CSASDEVNTEAFF. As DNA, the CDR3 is TGCAGTGCTAGTGACGAGGTGAACACTGAAGCTTTCTTT.

In DNA, the CDR3 is TGTGCCAGCAGTTACGGGGGACTAGTCTCCAATGAGCAGTTCTTC. Its translation: CASSYGGLVSNEQFF. The chain recombines TRBV6-5 with TRBJ2-1; the match to TRBD2 covers 8 bases. V shed 2 bases, J shed 6 bases, and the junction held 6 bases outside the gene matches. The germline V gene has CDR1 MNHEY and CDR2 SVGAGI. The CDR3 runs to 15 residues.

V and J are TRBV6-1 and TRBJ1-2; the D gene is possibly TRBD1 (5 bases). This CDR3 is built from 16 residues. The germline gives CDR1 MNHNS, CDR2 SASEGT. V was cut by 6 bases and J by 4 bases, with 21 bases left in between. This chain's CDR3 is CASSPIWGGSGYGYTF. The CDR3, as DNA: TGTGCCAGCAGCCCGATTTGGGGGGGGTCTGGCTATGGCTACACCTTC.

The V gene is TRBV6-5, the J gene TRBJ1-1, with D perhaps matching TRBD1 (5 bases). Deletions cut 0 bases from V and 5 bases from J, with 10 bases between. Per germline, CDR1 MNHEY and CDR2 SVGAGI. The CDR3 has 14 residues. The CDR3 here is CASSYSKGRTEAFF. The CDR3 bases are TGTGCCAGCAGTTACTCGAAGGGGAGAACTGAAGCTTTCTTT.

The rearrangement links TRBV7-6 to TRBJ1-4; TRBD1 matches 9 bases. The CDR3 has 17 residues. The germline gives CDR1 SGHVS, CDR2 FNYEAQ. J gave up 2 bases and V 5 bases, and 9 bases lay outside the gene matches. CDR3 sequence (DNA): TGTGCCAGCAGCCAGGGACAGGGATTGAGGACTAATGAAAAACTGTTTTTT. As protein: CASSQGQGLRTNEKLFF.

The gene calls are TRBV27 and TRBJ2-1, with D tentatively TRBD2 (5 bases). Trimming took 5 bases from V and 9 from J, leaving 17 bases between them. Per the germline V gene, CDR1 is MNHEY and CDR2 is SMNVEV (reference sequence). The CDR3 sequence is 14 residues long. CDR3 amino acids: CASSRRPVGAEQFF. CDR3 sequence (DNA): TGTGCCAGCAGTCGCCGCCCAGTGGGAGCTGAGCAGTTCTTC.

The CDR3 loop is CASSPGDRTNNQPQHF. Written as DNA, the CDR3 is TGTGCCAGCAGCCCGGGGGACAGAACAAACAATCAGCCCCAGCATTTT. This rearrangement joins TRBV11-2 to TRBJ1-5; 7 bases fit TRBD1. Germline V lookup: CDR1 SGHAT, CDR2 FQNNGV. The CDR3 spans 16 residues. V shed 5 bases, J shed 3 bases, and the junction held 10 bases outside the gene matches.

The CDR3 is CASSTGTGNQPQHF. DNA of the CDR3: TGTGCCAGCAGCACCGGGACAGGCAATCAGCCCCAGCATTTT. This chain uses TRBV21-1 with TRBJ1-5; the DNA was not compared with TRBD1, the D call given in the table. TRBV21-1 is labeled a pseudogene. The CDR3 contains 14 residues.

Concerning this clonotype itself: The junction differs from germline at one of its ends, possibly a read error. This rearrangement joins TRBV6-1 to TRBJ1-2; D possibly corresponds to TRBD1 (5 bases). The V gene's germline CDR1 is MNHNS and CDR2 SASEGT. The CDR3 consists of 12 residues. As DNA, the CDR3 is TGTGCCAGCCGACAGAACATCGGTGGCTACACCTTT. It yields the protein CASRQNIGGYTF.

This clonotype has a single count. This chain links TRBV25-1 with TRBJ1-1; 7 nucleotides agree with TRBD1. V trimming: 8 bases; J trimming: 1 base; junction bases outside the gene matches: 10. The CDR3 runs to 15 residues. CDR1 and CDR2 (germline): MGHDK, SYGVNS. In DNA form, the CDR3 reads TGTGCCAGCCTTAGGACAGGCGCTAAGAACACTGAAGCTTTCTTT. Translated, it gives CASLRTGAKNTEAFF.

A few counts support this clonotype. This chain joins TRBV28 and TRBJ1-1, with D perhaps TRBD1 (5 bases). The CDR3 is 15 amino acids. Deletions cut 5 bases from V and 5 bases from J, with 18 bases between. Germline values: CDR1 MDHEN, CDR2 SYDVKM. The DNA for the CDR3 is TGTGCCAGCAGTCCCCCCCGGGGCATAAGGACTGAAGCTTTCTTT. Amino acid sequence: CASSPPRGIRTEAFF.

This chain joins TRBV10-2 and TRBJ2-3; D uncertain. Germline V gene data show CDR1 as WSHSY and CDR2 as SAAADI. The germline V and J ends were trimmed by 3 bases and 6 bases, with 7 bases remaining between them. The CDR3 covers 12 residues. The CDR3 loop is CASSDLRDTQYF. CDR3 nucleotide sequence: TGCGCCAGCAGTGATTTGCGGGATACGCAGTATTTT.

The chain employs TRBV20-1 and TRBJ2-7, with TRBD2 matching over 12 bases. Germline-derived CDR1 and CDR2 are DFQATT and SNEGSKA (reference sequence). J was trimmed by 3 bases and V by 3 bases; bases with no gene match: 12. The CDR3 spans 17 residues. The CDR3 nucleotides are TGCAGTGCTAGTGGTGTGGCCCTAGCGGGGGGGCTCTACGAGCAGTACTTC. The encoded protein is CSASGVALAGGLYEQYF.

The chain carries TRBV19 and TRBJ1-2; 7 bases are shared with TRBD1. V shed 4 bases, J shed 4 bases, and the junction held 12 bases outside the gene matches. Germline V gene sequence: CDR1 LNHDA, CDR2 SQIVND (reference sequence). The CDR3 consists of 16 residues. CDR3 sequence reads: CASSRVRTGGGYGYTF. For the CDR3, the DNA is TGTGCCAGTAGTAGAGTGAGGACAGGCGGAGGCTATGGCTACACCTTC.

CDR3 residues: CASNERDYTDTQYF. DNA for the CDR3: TGTGCCAGCAACGAAAGGGACTACACAGATACGCAGTATTTT. The rearrangement joins TRBV11-2 to TRBJ2-3, with TRBD2 matching 7 bases. This CDR3 has 14 residues. V lost 7 bases, J lost 2 bases, and 6 bases stayed unmatched. Looked up from germline, CDR1 is SGHAT and CDR2 is FQNNGV.

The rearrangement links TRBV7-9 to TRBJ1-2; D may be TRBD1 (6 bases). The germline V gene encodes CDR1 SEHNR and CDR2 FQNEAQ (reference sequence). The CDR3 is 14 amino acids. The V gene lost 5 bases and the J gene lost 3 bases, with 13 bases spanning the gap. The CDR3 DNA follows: TGTGCCAGCAGCGGGCTCAGGGGCGACTATGGCTACACCTTC. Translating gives CASSGLRGDYGYTF.

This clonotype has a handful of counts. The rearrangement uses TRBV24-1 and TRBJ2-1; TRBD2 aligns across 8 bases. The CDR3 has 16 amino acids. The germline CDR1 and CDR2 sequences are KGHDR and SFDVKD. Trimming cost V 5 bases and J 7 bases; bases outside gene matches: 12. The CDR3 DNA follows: TGTGCCACCAGTGGAAATAGCGGGGAGAAAGGTAATGAGCAGTTCTTC. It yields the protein CATSGNSGEKGNEQFF.

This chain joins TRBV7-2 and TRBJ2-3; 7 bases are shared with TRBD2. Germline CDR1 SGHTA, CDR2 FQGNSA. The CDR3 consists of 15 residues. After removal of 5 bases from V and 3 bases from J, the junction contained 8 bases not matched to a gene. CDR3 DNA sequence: TGTGCCAGCAGCCCTATGGGAGGGATGACAGATACGCAGTATTTT. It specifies CASSPMGGMTDTQYF.

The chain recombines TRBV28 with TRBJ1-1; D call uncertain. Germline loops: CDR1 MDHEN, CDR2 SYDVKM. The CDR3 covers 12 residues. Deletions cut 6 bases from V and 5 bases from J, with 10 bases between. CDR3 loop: CASSSVGTEAFF. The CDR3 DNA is TGTGCCAGCAGCTCAGTGGGGACTGAAGCTTTCTTT.

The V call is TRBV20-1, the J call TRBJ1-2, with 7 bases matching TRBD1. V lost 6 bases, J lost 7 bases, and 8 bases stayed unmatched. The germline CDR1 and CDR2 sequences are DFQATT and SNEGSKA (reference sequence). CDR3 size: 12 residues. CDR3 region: CSAGGQLVGYTF. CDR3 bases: TGCAGTGCCGGGGGACAGTTAGTTGGCTACACCTTC.

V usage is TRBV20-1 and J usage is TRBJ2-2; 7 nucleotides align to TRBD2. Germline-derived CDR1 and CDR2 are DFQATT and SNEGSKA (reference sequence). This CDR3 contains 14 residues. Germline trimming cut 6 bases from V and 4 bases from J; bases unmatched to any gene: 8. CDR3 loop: CSARKTSATGELFF. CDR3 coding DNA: TGCAGTGCCCGCAAAACTAGCGCCACCGGGGAGCTGTTTTTT.

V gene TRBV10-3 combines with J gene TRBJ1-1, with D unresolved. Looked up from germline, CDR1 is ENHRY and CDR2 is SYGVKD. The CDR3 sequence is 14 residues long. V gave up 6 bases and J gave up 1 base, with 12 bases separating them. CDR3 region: CAIRDGFGNTEAFF. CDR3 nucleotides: TGTGCCATCAGGGACGGTTTTGGGAACACTGAAGCTTTCTTT.

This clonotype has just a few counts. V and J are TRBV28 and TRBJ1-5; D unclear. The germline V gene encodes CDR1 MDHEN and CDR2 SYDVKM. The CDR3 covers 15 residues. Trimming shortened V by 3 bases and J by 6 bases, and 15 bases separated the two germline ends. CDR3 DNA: TGTGCCAGCAGTTTCAGAGGTTTAGCGAGTCAGCCCCAGCATTTT. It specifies CASSFRGLASQPQHF. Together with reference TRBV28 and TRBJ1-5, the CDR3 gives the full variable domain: DVKVTQSSRYLVKRTGEKVFLECVQDMDHENMFWYRQDPGLGLRLIYFSYDVKMKEKGDIPEGYSVSREKKERFSLILESASTNQTSMYLCASSFRGLASQPQHFGDGTRLSIL.

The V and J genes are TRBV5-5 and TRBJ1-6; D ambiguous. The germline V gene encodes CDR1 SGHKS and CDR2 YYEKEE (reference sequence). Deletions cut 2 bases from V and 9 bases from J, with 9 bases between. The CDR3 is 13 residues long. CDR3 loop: CASSFQESSPLHF. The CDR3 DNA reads TGTGCCAGCAGCTTCCAGGAAAGTTCACCCCTCCACTTT.

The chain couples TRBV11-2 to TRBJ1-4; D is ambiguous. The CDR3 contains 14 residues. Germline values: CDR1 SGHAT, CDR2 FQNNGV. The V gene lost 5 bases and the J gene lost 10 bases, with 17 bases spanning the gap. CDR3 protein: CASSLRPLLGKLFF. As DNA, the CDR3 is TGTGCCAGCAGCCTAAGGCCCCTACTAGGAAAACTGTTTTTT.